This T cell receptor (gamma chain) was identified during a study of gamma-delta T cells after stem cell transplantation. TCRdb fed the RT-PCR reads to CATT. The sample contains over 950 gamma-chain clones, 16% of which appear only once. A few counts support this clone. In germline, CDR1 is EGSTGY, CDR2 YDSYTSSV. V lost 4 bases and J lost 9; bases outside the gene matches: 0. The CDR3 covers 13 residues. This TCR derives from a human donor. It is not recorded whose cells these are; they may come from a transplant donor. The chain links TRGV4 to TRGJP. Sequencing used gamma-delta T cells. CDR3 nucleotides: TGTGCCACCTGGGAGTTGGGCAAAAAAATCAAGGTATTT. This translates into CATWELGKKIKVF.